These 24 T cell receptor beta chains were sequenced from one sample in a study of T-cell reconstitution after alpha-beta-depleted transplantation in children. During its preparation, the TCRbeta library received unique molecular identifiers. TCRdb processed the PCR reads anew with MiXCR; each CDR3 protein has one entry. This table has about 610,000 distinct CDR3 sequences, about 10% appearing once. The sample in question was PBMCs from the stem cell graft donor, obtained from the stem cell graft. The receptors here all came from a human donor who donated a stem cell graft to a child with acute myeloid leukemia.

This clonotype has more than one count but fewer than ten. The rearrangement uses TRBV15 and TRBJ2-4; D not certain. The germline V gene has CDR1 LNHNV and CDR2 YYDKDF (reference sequence). This CDR3 comprises 13 residues. V lost 8 bases and J lost 5, with 13 bases in between. The CDR3 DNA is TGTGCCACCGCCTCAGACCCCCAAAACATTCAGTACTTC. This translates into CATASDPQNIQYF.

The gene calls are TRBV7-6 and TRBJ1-1; D gene uncertain. The CDR3 covers 13 residues. Trimming pared 0 bases from V and 6 bases from J, leaving 8 bases between. Germline loops: CDR1 SGHVS, CDR2 FNYEAQ. CDR3 residues: CASSLAGTAEAFF. The CDR3, as DNA: TGTGCCAGCAGCTTAGCAGGAACGGCTGAAGCTTTCTTT. The whole variable domain, remainder taken from reference TRBV7-6 and TRBJ1-1, is GAGVSQSPRYKVTKRGQDVALRCDPISGHVSLYWYRQALGQGPEFLTYFNYEAQQDKSGLPNDRFSAERPEGSISTLTIQRTEQRDSAMYRCASSLAGTAEAFFGQGTRLTVV.

This clonotype was seen a handful of times. The chain combines TRBV20-1 with TRBJ2-3; D is perhaps TRBD2 (7 bases). The germline V and J ends were trimmed by 3 bases and 5 bases, with 18 bases remaining between them. The length of the CDR3 is 15 residues. Germline V gene sequence: CDR1 DFQATT, CDR2 SNEGSKA (reference sequence). CDR3 loop: CSASRGAGVRDTQYF. Here the CDR3 DNA reads TGCAGTGCTAGCAGGGGCGCGGGAGTACGAGATACGCAGTATTTT.

The CDR3 protein is CASSQGDREWETQYF. DNA for the CDR3: TGCGCCAGCAGCCAAGGGGACAGGGAGTGGGAGACCCAGTACTTC. V gene TRBV4-1 combines with J gene TRBJ2-5; 9 bases agree with TRBD1. The J segment lost 5 bases and the V segment lost 1 base, leaving 5 bases of the junction unmatched. The CDR3 totals 15 residues. From germline, CDR1 is MGHRA and CDR2 YSYEKL.

CDR3 loop: CASSLPSNEKLFF. CDR3 bases: TGTGCCAGCAGCTTACCCAGCAATGAAAAACTGTTTTTT. This chain links TRBV7-9 with TRBJ1-4, with D hard to call. Germline V gene sequence: CDR1 SEHNR, CDR2 FQNEAQ (reference sequence). The CDR3 runs to 13 residues. V was trimmed by 2 bases and J by 5 bases, leaving 6 bases between them.

The gene calls are TRBV5-1 and TRBJ2-3; no reliable D call. With 0 bases removed from V and 3 bases from J, the gap between germline ends came to 8 bases. CDR1 is SGHRS, CDR2 YFSETQ, per germline. This CDR3 is built from 14 residues. The CDR3 bases are TGCGCCAGCAGCTTGGGAAGGAAGACAGATACGCAGTATTTT. Translating gives CASSLGRKTDTQYF.

This clonotype has at least ten counts. This rearrangement joins TRBV5-1 to TRBJ2-5; TRBD1 agrees at 11 bases. The CDR3 is 15 residues long. Germline V gene lookup returns CDR1 SGHRS and CDR2 YFSETQ. The ends lost 0 bases at V and 7 bases at J; junction bases unmatched: 5. The CDR3 bases are TGCGCCAGCAGCTTGGATGGACAGGGGGCTAGGACCCAGTACTTC. This gives the protein CASSLDGQGARTQYF.

The V and J genes are TRBV2 and TRBJ2-7; 8 bases are shared with TRBD1. Germline CDR1 and CDR2: SNHLY and FYNNEI. CDR3 length equals 15 residues. The J segment lost 0 bases and the V segment lost 7 bases, leaving 8 bases of the junction unmatched. CDR3 amino acids: CASTAGGQGSYEQYF. The CDR3 bases are TGTGCCAGCACTGCCGGCGGACAGGGCTCCTACGAGCAGTACTTC. The full variable domain, in which reference TRBV2 and TRBJ2-7 provide the parts outside the CDR3, is EPEVTQTPSHQVTQMGQEVILRCVPISNHLYFYWYRQILGQKVEFLVSFYNNEISEKSEIFDDQFSVERPDGSNFTLKIRSTKLEDSAMYFCASTAGGQGSYEQYFGPGTRLTVT.

This clonotype was seen only a few times. This chain joins TRBV7-9 and TRBJ2-1, with 11 bases lining up with TRBD2. The ends lost 3 bases at V and 8 bases at J; junction bases unmatched: 6. Germline lookup yields CDR1 SEHNR and CDR2 FQNEAQ (reference sequence). The CDR3 covers 15 residues. CDR3 in amino acids: CASSFLTSGIDEQFF. CDR3 nucleotides: TGTGCCAGCAGCTTCTTGACTAGCGGGATCGATGAGCAGTTCTTC.

This sequence joins TRBV20-1 and TRBJ2-2, with TRBD1 matching over 7 bases. V trimming: 4 bases; J trimming: 1 base; junction bases outside the gene matches: 6. Germline CDR1 and CDR2: DFQATT and SNEGSKA (reference sequence). The CDR3 spans 15 residues. The CDR3: CSATWDSRNTGELFF. In DNA, the CDR3 is TGCAGTGCTACCTGGGACAGCCGGAACACCGGGGAGCTGTTTTTT.

There are a few counts of this clonotype. This sequence joins TRBV6-5 and TRBJ2-2; weak D call: TRBD1 (5 bases). The length of the CDR3 is 15 residues. Trimming left V 4 bases short and J 5 bases short, with 14 bases between. Germline V gene data show CDR1 as MNHEY and CDR2 as SVGAGI. CDR3 sequence reads: CASSFQGVWTGELFF. The CDR3, as DNA: TGTGCCAGCAGTTTCCAGGGTGTTTGGACCGGGGAGCTGTTTTTT.

This clonotype was seen once. V usage is TRBV29-1 and J usage is TRBJ2-4, with TRBD2 matching 8 bases. The germline V gene encodes CDR1 SQVTM and CDR2 ANQGSEA. CDR3 length equals 14 residues. The junction had 8 bases not matched to a gene; V was cut back by 1 base and J by 9 bases. The CDR3 protein is CSVEVQAGAGIQYF. CDR3 coding DNA: TGCAGCGTTGAAGTTCAAGCGGGAGCGGGCATTCAGTACTTC.

This clonotype was counted once. Given a much more abundant clone one base away, this may be a read error. The chain recombines TRBV12-3 or TRBV12-4 with TRBJ2-1; possibly TRBD2 for D (6 bases). The length of the CDR3 is 14 residues. V lost 2 bases and J lost 6, with 11 bases in between. The CDR3 coding sequence is TGTGCCAGCAGTTTATCTATCGGGAGCAATGAGCAGTTCTTC. Protein: CASSLSIGSNEQFF.

The chain has TRBV29-1 and TRBJ2-1; 14 bases agree with TRBD2. Germline V gene sequence: CDR1 SQVTM, CDR2 ANQGSEA. CDR3 size: 21 residues. Unmatched junction bases numbered 27, after V lost 7 bases and J lost 7 bases. The CDR3 is CSAWGGGFPGTSGSGWNEQFF. Written as DNA, the CDR3 is TGCAGCGCCTGGGGCGGGGGTTTTCCTGGGACTAGCGGGAGCGGGTGGAATGAGCAGTTCTTC.

This clonotype was counted ten times or more. DNA for the CDR3: TGTGCCAGCAGGGGAGGAGATACGCAGTATTTT. This gives the protein CASRGGDTQYF. The genes are TRBV9 and TRBJ2-3; a weak D match, TRBD2 (6 bases). The CDR3 is made up of 11 amino acids. V was clipped by 5 bases and J by 5 bases, with 6 bases between them. The V gene's germline CDR1 is SGDLS and CDR2 YYNGEE.

This CDR3 is CATHRDPGYEQYF. The CDR3 DNA is TGTGCCACCCACAGGGATCCGGGCTACGAGCAGTACTTC. The chain has TRBV6-2 or TRBV6-3 and TRBJ2-7; possibly TRBD1 for D (6 bases). The ends were cut back, 10 bases at V and 3 bases at J, with 16 bases in the middle. Germline values: CDR1 MNHEY, CDR2 SVGEGT. The length of the CDR3 is 13 residues.

This clonotype has a count of ten or more. The chain uses TRBV10-3 and TRBJ2-7, with TRBD2 matching over 9 bases. The V gene end was trimmed by 10 bases and the J gene end by 7 bases; junction bases not matched to a gene: 14. This CDR3 spans 14 amino acids. CDR1 ENHRY and CDR2 SYGVKD come from the germline V gene. CDR3 loop: CATQINGAGGEQYF. DNA of the CDR3: TGTGCCACCCAGATCAACGGGGCGGGAGGGGAGCAGTACTTC.

The chain couples TRBV4-2 to TRBJ2-1; 7 bases agree with TRBD2. V was pared by 2 bases and J by 5 bases, with 9 bases of the junction left unmatched. This CDR3 region has 16 residues. Germline values: CDR1 LGHNA, CDR2 YNFKEQ. The CDR3, as DNA: TGTGCCAGCAGCCAACCCGGACTAGTCGCCAACAATGAGCAGTTCTTC. Its translation is CASSQPGLVANNEQFF.

This clonotype was counted between two and nine times. The chain uses TRBV7-2 and TRBJ2-3, with D possibly TRBD2 on 5 matching bases. Germline assignment: CDR1 SGHTA and CDR2 FQGNSA. CDR3 length: 16 residues. V dropped 1 base and J dropped 2 bases, with 13 bases sitting between them. This chain's CDR3 is CASSLGVGVVTDTQYF. The CDR3 DNA reads TGTGCCAGCAGCTTAGGGGTGGGAGTTGTCACAGATACGCAGTATTTT.

V gene TRBV20-1 combines with J gene TRBJ2-1; 9 bases line up with TRBD2. Germline lookup yields CDR1 DFQATT and CDR2 SNEGSKA (reference sequence). The CDR3 sequence is 12 residues long. V was pared by 1 base and J by 12 bases, with 4 bases of the junction left unmatched. The CDR3 sequence is CSARVSTSGQFF. The CDR3, as DNA: TGCAGTGCTAGAGTCTCGACTAGCGGGCAGTTCTTC.

J is TRBJ2-7 and V is TRBV5-1; possibly TRBD2 for D (6 bases). The V gene lost 0 bases and the J gene lost 5 bases, with 15 bases spanning the gap. The germline gives CDR1 SGHRS, CDR2 YFSETQ. The CDR3 covers 15 residues. The chain's CDR3 is CASSLALGGSNEQYF. CDR3 in DNA: TGCGCCAGCAGCTTGGCCCTGGGGGGATCTAACGAGCAGTACTTC.

This clonotype came up a few times. The gene calls are TRBV27 and TRBJ2-7; 7 nucleotides agree with TRBD2. V shed 4 bases and J 5 bases; nucleotides not matched to a gene: 11. CDR1 is MNHEY and CDR2 is SMNVEV in the germline V gene (reference sequence). The CDR3 spans 15 residues. The CDR3 DNA is TGTGCCAGCAGTTCCTGGGGAGGGGCCATGGACGAGCAGTACTTC. It encodes CASSSWGGAMDEQYF.

This clonotype appeared a few times. This chain uses TRBV5-1 with TRBJ2-7; D possibly corresponds to TRBD2 (5 bases). Trimming stripped 6 bases from V and 0 bases from J, with 13 bases between. Germline lookup yields CDR1 SGHRS and CDR2 YFSETQ. The CDR3 covers 14 residues. This chain's CDR3 is CASTWVGSSYEQYF. The CDR3 DNA sequence: TGCGCCAGCACCTGGGTGGGGAGCTCCTACGAGCAGTACTTC.

This clonotype showed up many times. The chain carries TRBV5-1 and TRBJ2-7, with D hard to call. The CDR3 totals 14 residues. The germline gives CDR1 SGHRS, CDR2 YFSETQ. V lost 0 bases to trimming and J lost 3 bases, with 10 bases between them. DNA of the CDR3: TGCGCCAGCAGCTTGGAAGGACGTAACTACGAGCAGTACTTC. Its translation is CASSLEGRNYEQYF.